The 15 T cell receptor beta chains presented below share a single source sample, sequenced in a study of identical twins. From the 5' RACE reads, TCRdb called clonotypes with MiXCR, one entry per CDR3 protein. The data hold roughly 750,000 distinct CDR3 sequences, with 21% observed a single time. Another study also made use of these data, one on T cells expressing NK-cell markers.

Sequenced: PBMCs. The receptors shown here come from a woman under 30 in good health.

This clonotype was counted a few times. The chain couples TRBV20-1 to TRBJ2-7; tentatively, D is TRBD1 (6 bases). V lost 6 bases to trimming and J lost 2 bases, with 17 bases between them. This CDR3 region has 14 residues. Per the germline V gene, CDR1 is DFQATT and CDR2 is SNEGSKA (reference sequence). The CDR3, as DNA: TGCAGTGCAAAGGGGACAATGGGGGCCTACGAGCAGTACTTC. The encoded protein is CSAKGTMGAYEQYF.

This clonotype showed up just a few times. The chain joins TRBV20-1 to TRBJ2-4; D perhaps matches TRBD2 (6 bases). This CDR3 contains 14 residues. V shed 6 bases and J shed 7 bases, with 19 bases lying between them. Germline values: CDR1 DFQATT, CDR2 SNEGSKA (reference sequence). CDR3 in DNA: TGCAGTGCGTCCGGGATCCGGGGGTTGAACATTCAGTACTTC. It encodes CSASGIRGLNIQYF.

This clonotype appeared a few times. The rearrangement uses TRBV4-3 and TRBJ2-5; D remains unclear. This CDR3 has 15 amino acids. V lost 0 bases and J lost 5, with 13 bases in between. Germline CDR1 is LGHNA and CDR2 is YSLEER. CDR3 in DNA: TGCGCCAGCAGCCAAGAGTTCCGATGGTTGGAGACCCAGTACTTC. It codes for CASSQEFRWLETQYF.

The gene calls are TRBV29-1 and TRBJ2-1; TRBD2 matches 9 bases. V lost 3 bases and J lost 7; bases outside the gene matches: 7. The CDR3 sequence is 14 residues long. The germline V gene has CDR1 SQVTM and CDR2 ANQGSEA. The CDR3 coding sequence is TGCAGCGTTGAGCTAGCGGGATCCGAGAATGAGCAGTTCTTC. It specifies CSVELAGSENEQFF.

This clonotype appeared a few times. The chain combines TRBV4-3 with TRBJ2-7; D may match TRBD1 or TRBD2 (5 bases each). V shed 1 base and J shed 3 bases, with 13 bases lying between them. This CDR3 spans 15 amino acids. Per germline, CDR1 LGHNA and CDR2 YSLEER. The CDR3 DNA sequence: TGCGCCAGCAGCCAAGTCTGGGGACGCTTCTACGAGCAGTACTTC. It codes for CASSQVWGRFYEQYF.

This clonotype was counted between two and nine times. This CDR3 is CASSRRNTGELFF. In DNA form, the CDR3 reads TGTGCCAGCAGCCGTCGGAACACCGGGGAGCTGTTTTTT. This sequence joins TRBV3-1 and TRBJ2-2; D remains unclear. Germline lookup yields CDR1 LGHDT and CDR2 YNNKEL (reference sequence). V was pared by 4 bases and J by 1 base, with 4 bases between. The CDR3 runs to 13 residues. The full variable domain, completed using reference TRBV3-1 and TRBJ2-2, is DTAVSQTPKYLVTQMGNDKSIKCEQNLGHDTMYWYKQDSKKFLKIMFSYNNKELIINETVPNRFSPKSPDKAHLNLHINSLELGDSAVYFCASSRRNTGELFFGEGSRLTVL.

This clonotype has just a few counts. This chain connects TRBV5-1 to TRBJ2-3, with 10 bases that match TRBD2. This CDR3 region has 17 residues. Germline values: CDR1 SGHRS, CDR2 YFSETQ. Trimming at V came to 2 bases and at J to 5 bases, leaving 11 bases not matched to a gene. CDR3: CASSFLASGSEVDTQYF. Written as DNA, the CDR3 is TGCGCCAGCAGCTTCCTAGCTAGCGGGAGTGAGGTAGATACGCAGTATTTT.

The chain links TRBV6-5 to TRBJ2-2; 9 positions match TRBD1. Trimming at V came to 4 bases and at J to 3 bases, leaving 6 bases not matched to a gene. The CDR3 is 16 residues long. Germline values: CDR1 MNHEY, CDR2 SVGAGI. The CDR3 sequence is CASSLTGTGYTGELFF. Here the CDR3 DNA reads TGTGCCAGCAGTTTAACCGGGACAGGGTACACCGGGGAGCTGTTTTTT.

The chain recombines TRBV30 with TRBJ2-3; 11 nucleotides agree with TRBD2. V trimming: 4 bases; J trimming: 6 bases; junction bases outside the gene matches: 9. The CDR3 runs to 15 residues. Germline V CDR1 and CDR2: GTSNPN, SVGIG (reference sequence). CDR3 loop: CAWTIAGGPADTQYF. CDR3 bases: TGTGCCTGGACTATAGCGGGAGGGCCGGCCGATACGCAGTATTTT.

Here the CDR3 DNA reads TGCGCCAGCAGCGGCCGAACGGGAACGAGGGCCGGGGAGCTGTTTTTT. This translates into CASSGRTGTRAGELFF. The chain uses TRBV5-1 and TRBJ2-2, with D possibly TRBD2 on 5 matching bases. The CDR3 contains 16 residues. The ends were cut back, 4 bases at V and 6 bases at J, with 19 bases in the middle. Germline V CDR1 and CDR2: SGHRS, YFSETQ.

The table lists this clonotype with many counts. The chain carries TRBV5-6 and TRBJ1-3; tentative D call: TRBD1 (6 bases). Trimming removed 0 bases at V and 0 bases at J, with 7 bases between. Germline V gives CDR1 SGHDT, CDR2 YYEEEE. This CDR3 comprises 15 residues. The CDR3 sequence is CASSLEGVSGNTIYF. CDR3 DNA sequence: TGTGCCAGCAGCTTGGAGGGGGTCTCTGGAAACACCATATATTTT.

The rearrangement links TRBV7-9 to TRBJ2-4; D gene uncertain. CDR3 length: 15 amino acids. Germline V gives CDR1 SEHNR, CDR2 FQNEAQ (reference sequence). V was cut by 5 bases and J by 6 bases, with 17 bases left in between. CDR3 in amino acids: CASSPGGLTTNIQYF. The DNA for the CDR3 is TGTGCCAGCAGCCCGGGCGGCCTAACAACAAACATTCAGTACTTC.

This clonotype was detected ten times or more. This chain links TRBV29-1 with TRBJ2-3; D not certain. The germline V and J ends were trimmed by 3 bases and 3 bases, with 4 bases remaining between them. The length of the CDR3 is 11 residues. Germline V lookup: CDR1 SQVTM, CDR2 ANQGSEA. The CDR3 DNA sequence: TGCAGCGTTGAGACTACAGATACGCAGTATTTT. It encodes CSVETTDTQYF.

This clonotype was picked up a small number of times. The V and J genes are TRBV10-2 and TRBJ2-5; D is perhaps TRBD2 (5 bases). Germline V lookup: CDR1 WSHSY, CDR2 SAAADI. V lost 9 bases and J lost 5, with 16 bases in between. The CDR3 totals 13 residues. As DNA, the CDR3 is TGCGCCAGTTTGAGTGAGGGTTGGGAGACCCAGTACTTC. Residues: CASLSEGWETQYF.

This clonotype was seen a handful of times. For the CDR3, the DNA is TGCAGCGTATCCGGGACAGGCCCCTACAATGAGCAGTTCTTC. Translated, it gives CSVSGTGPYNEQFF. The chain uses TRBV29-1 and TRBJ2-1, with 8 positions matching TRBD1. The germline V gene encodes CDR1 SQVTM and CDR2 ANQGSEA. CDR3 length: 14 amino acids. V shed 6 bases, J shed 2 bases, and the junction held 6 bases outside the gene matches.